This T cell receptor beta chain was sequenced for a study of blood T cell repertoires in COVID-19. Study context: Acute and convalescent COVID-19 specimens originated in the United States, Italy and Spain. T cells, B-cell-depleted T cells, or PBMCs provided the cDNA or gDNA that served as material.

The germline V gene encodes CDR1 SGDLS and CDR2 YYNGEE. The CDR3 has 16 amino acids. V dropped 0 bases and J dropped 4; count of bases not matched to a gene: 8. In the original analysis: Nucleated cell counts were estimated from reference gene primer amplification. The table came from immunoSEQ multiplex PCR; TCRdb's copy has only in-frame clones and leaves some out. V and J calls plus clone size are reproduced from that table; the DNA served to infer D and trimming. The table includes 150,000 to 200,000 clones, about 80% detected once. This sequence joins TRBV9 and TRBJ2-3; 7 bases are shared with TRBD2. This clonotype originated in a man aged 30 to 45 with active or convalescent COVID-19. Sequenced: peripheral blood. CDR3 amino acids: CASSVGGGSGSDTQYF. The CDR3 region has the DNA TGTGCCAGCAGCGTAGGGGGCGGGAGCGGTTCAGATACGCAGTATTTT.